These 5 T cell receptor beta chains came from one sample sequenced in a study of T cell changes during pregnancy in multiple sclerosis. TCRdb keeps only in-frame clones here, not all; method: immunoSEQ multiplex PCR. The sample holds 30,000 to 45,000 clones, around 90% seen once. This specimen consisted of peripheral blood, obtained before pregnancy. The receptors come from a female donor with multiple sclerosis, enrolled in a pregnancy study.

The chain is built from TRBV2 and TRBJ1-2, with 7 bases lining up with TRBD1. The CDR3 extends over 14 amino acids. The junction had 12 bases not matched to a gene; V was cut back by 11 bases and J by 3 bases. Germline CDR1 reads SNHLY; CDR2 reads FYNNEI. The CDR3 bases are TGTGCCGGACAACACCCCACAGGGGACTATGGCTACACCTTC. Protein: CAGQHPTGDYGYTF.

Points on this clone: The junction departs from germline at one end; a sequencing error may be responsible. This chain connects TRBV6-6 to TRBJ1-4, with a weak D call TRBD1 (5 bases). CDR1 MNHNY and CDR2 SVGAGI come from the germline V gene (reference sequence). CDR3 length equals 14 residues. The CDR3 loop reads CASNYQGSNEKLFF. DNA for the CDR3: TGTGCCAGCAATTACCAGGGATCTAATGAAAAACTGTTTTTT.

This clone came up once. The genes are TRBV5-6 and TRBJ2-1; D gene uncertain. Germline loops: CDR1 SGHDT, CDR2 YYEEEE. Trimming left V 0 bases short and J 7 bases short, with 17 bases between. CDR3 length: 16 amino acids. The CDR3 coding sequence is TGTGCCAGCAGCTTGGTCGCTCTGGGCCTGAAGAATGAGCAGTTCTTC. It translates to CASSLVALGLKNEQFF.

The chain couples TRBV5-1 to TRBJ2-3; TRBD2 agrees at 15 bases. The CDR3 loop spans 16 amino acids. Germline V CDR1 and CDR2: SGHRS, YFSETQ. The V segment lost 4 bases and the J segment 6 bases; nucleotides outside the gene matches: 6. As DNA, the CDR3 is TGCGCCAGCAGCCCCGCAGGGACTAGCGGGGGGGATACGCAGTATTTT. It is translated as CASSPAGTSGGDTQYF.

The chain employs TRBV28 and TRBJ2-7; 11 bases fit TRBD1. Germline V CDR1 and CDR2: MDHEN, SYDVKM. CDR3 length: 18 residues. V dropped 3 bases and J dropped 6; count of bases not matched to a gene: 16. The CDR3 here is CASSFPKPGQGVSLEQYF. The CDR3 nucleotides are TGTGCCAGCAGTTTCCCTAAGCCGGGACAGGGGGTTTCTCTCGAGCAGTACTTC.